The present T cell receptor beta chain was sequenced within a study of blood T cell repertoires in COVID-19. Libraries were prepared by immunoSEQ multiplex PCR; TCRdb keeps only in-frame clonotypes and omits some of them. The repertoire consists of fewer than 200,000 clones, with approximately 85% occurring once and the leading ten covering roughly 1.1%. The sequence derives from a man in his fifties or sixties who had recovered from COVID-19. The sample comprised peripheral blood.

The DNA of the CDR3 is TGTGCCAGCAGCCTGGGACAGGGAGGTGATCAGCCCCAGCATTTT. Translated: CASSLGQGGDQPQHF. The chain recombines TRBV7-6 with TRBJ1-5; 9 positions match TRBD1. The junction had 7 bases not matched to a gene; V was cut back by 5 bases and J by 5 bases. The germline gives CDR1 SGHVS, CDR2 FNYEAQ. This CDR3 region has 15 residues.